This TCR beta chain was identified in a study of T cell changes during pregnancy in multiple sclerosis. Repertoires were generated with immunoSEQ multiplex PCR, while TCRdb's copy carries only in-frame clones and drops some. The sample has 30,000 or so clones, 80% to 90% seen once. The CDR3 sequence is 15 residues long. Trimming took 2 bases from V and 4 from J, leaving 15 bases between them. Germline CDR1 reads MNHEY; CDR2 reads SMNVEV (reference sequence). V gene TRBV27 combines with J gene TRBJ2-7; D may be TRBD2 (5 bases). Sample: CD8+ T cells from peripheral blood mononuclear cells, taken in the third trimester of pregnancy. The sequence was obtained from a female donor with multiple sclerosis, enrolled in a pregnancy study. DNA for the CDR3: TGTGCCAGCAGTTTAATAGCATTCTCGGGGTACGAGCAGTACTTC. It is translated as CASSLIAFSGYEQYF.